The T cell receptor beta chain described here comes from a study of vaccination and CD4 T cells after COVID-19 (dated by TCRdb to between 2021 and 2024). Some background on the complete study: Six males and four females were included in the convalescent cohort, with two Hispanic individuals, seven Caucasians, two Asians and one multiracial person represented. Each participant got two doses of either the Pfizer-BioNTech BNT162b2 vaccine (n=8) or the Moderna mRNA-1273 vaccine (n=2). Post-COVID blood samples from convalescent patients were collected a median of about 110 days after diagnosis, with a range of roughly 35 to 180 days. Post-vaccine blood samples were taken a median of approximately 76 days after the second vaccine dose, with a range of roughly 13 to 250 days. The cultures were stimulated with overlapping spike peptide pools from SARS-CoV-2 and from the common cold coronaviruses HCoV-NL63, HCoV-OC43 and HCoV-229E. In control cultures, a CEFX viral epitope pool was used as positive control, an HIV-1 Nef peptide pool was used as negative control, or no peptide was added. In roughly eleven COVID-19 convalescent patients and a few infection-naive healthy vaccine recipients, the spike-specific CD4+ TCR repertoire before mRNA vaccination was compared with the repertoire after mRNA vaccination. At the TCR clonotype level, an earlier paper using these donors assessed memory CD4+ T cell crossreactivity between SARS-CoV-2 and common cold coronavirus spike proteins.

This clonotype appeared a few times. Its recognized antigen is unknown. The input lacks base qualities; no much larger clone sits a single base away. Results the study describes overall, beyond this receptor: The number of convalescent patients in the study was relatively small, and the study did not examine early timepoints following natural infection. In convalescent patients, a median roughly 87% of post-vaccine SARS-CoV-2-reactive clones were detected only after vaccination, suggesting vaccine-specific priming. Nearly all vaccine-specific clones in convalescent patients (304 of 307) were mono-reactive for SARS-CoV-2 spike rather than cross-reactive with common cold coronaviruses. Although the median number of SARS-CoV-2-reactive clonotypes went up from some 23 after infection to some 40 after vaccination, the increase was not significant.

According to the study, the label for this sample's treatment or condition signals: approximately nine-day PBMC culture with coronavirus spike peptide pools or control peptides (ViraFEST assay). CD4+ T cells from unexposed donors were collected before the COVID-19 pandemic (2011-2018). The ViraFEST assay, used in the study, expanded antigen-specific T cells with peptide pools and then identified the expanded clonotypes through TCR sequencing. Each well held around 2 million PBMCs cultured in IMDM containing roughly 5% human AB serum and roughly 9.7 IU/ml IL-2, with 7.5 to 10 ug/ml peptide pools added. On days 3 and 7, half of the culture medium was replaced with fresh IL-2-containing medium. After roughly 9 days of culture, CD4+ T cells were isolated by negative selection with the EasySep CD4+ T cell isolation kit. As cell number allowed, CD4+ T cells from unexposed donors were tested for reactivity to SARS-CoV-2 S and N and to four common cold coronavirus spike pools. PBMCs were separated from whole blood using Ficoll-Paque Plus gradient centrifugation and then either used fresh or cryopreserved at -140C. Culture conditions were generally each tested in triplicate wells. Leukapheresis product for the unexposed donors was bought commercially.

Library preparation was by PCR. At the Johns Hopkins FTIC core, DNA from the cultured CD4+ T cells underwent TCR sequencing with the Oncomine TCR Beta short-read assay. The QIAamp micro DNA kit was used to extract genomic DNA from the cultured CD4+ T cells. Oncomine TCR Beta libraries from cultured CD4+ T cells were pooled using unique dual indexes and sequenced on an Illumina iSeq 100. On the authors' methods: Non-productive sequences were removed, and CDR3s that did not start with C, did not end with F or W, or were shorter than 7 amino acids were discarded. The MANAFEST web application was used to identify antigen-specific clonotypes by comparing peptide-stimulated wells against reference wells and other culture wells. Positive clones required FDR below 0.05, an odds ratio above 5, and productive frequency above 0.1% in at least two of three replicate wells. A clonotype was classed as cross-reactive if the clonotype showed significant expansion both in SARS-CoV-2 spike wells and in at least one common cold coronavirus spike condition. Similarity between CDR3 sequences was evaluated in R version 3.6.1 using Levenshtein distances (stringdist) and unrooted phylogenetic trees (ape). TCRdb reprocessing: public reads trimmed at Q25 with fastp, clones called with MiXCR, in-frame beta chains kept. Rows matching on CDR3 protein sequence are summarized as one entry with the most common DNA and genes. The V and J calls, along with clone size, are taken from TCRdb and not from the paper's own processing. The sample contains almost 7,500 distinct CDR3 sequences, around two fifths of them found a single time. In total, the top ten clones hold less than 20% of the sample.

V loses 2 bases, J loses 0 bases, and the germline ends lie 4 bases apart. The CDR3, from cysteine to phenylalanine, totals 13 residues. The kept DNA is CDR3 alone, 39 bases in frame from the first base. CDR1 MNHEY and CDR2 SMNVEV were looked up in the germline V gene (reference sequence). Recombination linked TRBV27 to TRBJ1-1, with the D gene call left open. The sequencing sample was made of CD4+ T cells from blood, cultured in vitro. This receptor was taken from a human donor in good health. The DNA sequence is as follows: TGTGCCAGCAGTTTAAAGATGAACACTGAAGCTTTCTTT. The encoded protein is CASSLKMNTEAFF.